The 13 T cell receptor beta chains below come from one sample, sequenced in a study of regulatory T cells in long-lasting Graves disease. The time point was: newly diagnosed GD, antithyroid drugs for less than 3 months. Preparation of the TCR library used RNA extracted from PBMCs. CDR3-region Arm-PCR and iRepertoire HTBI primers produced the TCR beta libraries. TCRdb itself ran the multiplex PCR reads through MiXCR, one entry per CDR3 protein. The repertoire includes 350,000 to 450,000 distinct CDR3 sequences, roughly 17% of them detected once, and 25% to 30% sits in the top ten. Another study also made use of these data, one on T cells in Graves' hyperthyroidism and ophthalmopathy.

The sequencing here drew on peripheral blood mononuclear cells (PBMCs), taken at new diagnosis, from a patient treated with antithyroid drugs. The receptor source for this set is a man aged 35 to 55 with Graves disease.

This clonotype was recorded many times. The rearrangement uses TRBV20-1 and TRBJ1-1; D remains unclear. The V and J ends lost 1 base and 0 bases respectively, with 12 bases between them. The germline gives CDR1 DFQATT, CDR2 SNEGSKA (reference sequence). The CDR3 loop spans 15 amino acids. Written as DNA, the CDR3 is TGCAGTGCTAGAGGGCAGGCAGGACTGAACACTGAAGCTTTCTTT. This sequence encodes CSARGQAGLNTEAFF.

The rearrangement links TRBV18 to TRBJ2-3; 8 nucleotides line up with TRBD1. V gave up 3 bases and J gave up 2 bases; unmatched junction bases: 4. CDR1 and CDR2 from the germline V gene are KGHSH and LQKENI. The CDR3 covers 15 residues. Written as DNA, the CDR3 is TGTGCCAGCTCACCCCAGGGGGCACCCACAGATACGCAGTATTTT. Its translation: CASSPQGAPTDTQYF.

This clonotype was seen many times. This chain connects TRBV3-1 to TRBJ2-2; 9 positions agree with TRBD1. The CDR3 consists of 20 residues. With V trimmed by 6 bases and J by 6 bases, 23 bases remained unmatched. Looked up from germline, CDR1 is LGHDT and CDR2 is YNNKEL (reference sequence). The CDR3 here is CASSRYLGQGRLDSPGELFF. CDR3 in DNA: TGTGCCAGCAGTCGATACCTGGGACAGGGTAGATTGGACTCCCCCGGGGAGCTGTTTTTT.

Details on this clonotype: This may come from a read error, since a much larger clone is one base off. V usage is TRBV6-5 and J usage is TRBJ2-7; 7 positions match TRBD1. CDR3 length: 14 residues. V was clipped by 2 bases and J by 0 bases; unmatched bases: 1. The V gene's germline CDR1 is MNHEY and CDR2 SVGAGI. For the CDR3, the DNA is TGTGCCAGCAGTTACGGGACAGACTCCTACGAGCAGTACTTC. Translating it yields CASSYGTDSYEQYF.

With respect to this clonotype: A much larger clone differs by one base, so this may be a read error. The V gene is TRBV7-3, the J gene TRBJ2-1; TRBD2 agrees at 10 bases. The CDR3 length is 15 residues. CDR1 is SGHTA, CDR2 FQGTGA, per germline. CDR3 in amino acids: CANSLRLAGAPGQFF. In nucleotides, the CDR3 is TGTGCCAACAGCTTAAGGCTAGCGGGGGCCCCGGGTCAGTTCTTC.

This clonotype occurred many times. The rearrangement links TRBV20-1 to TRBJ1-5; D not resolved. Per the germline V gene, CDR1 is DFQATT and CDR2 is SNEGSKA (reference sequence). This CDR3 region has 16 residues. V gave up 0 bases and J gave up 5 bases, with 17 bases separating them. Here the CDR3 DNA reads TGCAGTGCTAGAGATCGAACAGTCGGATTTTATCAGCCCCAGCATTTT. It specifies CSARDRTVGFYQPQHF.

This rearrangement joins TRBV15 to TRBJ1-1, with D perhaps matching TRBD1 (5 bases). CDR3 length equals 14 residues. V was trimmed by 1 base and J by 0 bases, leaving 6 bases between them. Germline V gene data show CDR1 as LNHNV and CDR2 as YYDKDF (reference sequence). The DNA for the CDR3 is TGTGCCACCAGCAGAGGCAGGGTGAACACTGAAGCTTTCTTT. This gives the protein CATSRGRVNTEAFF.

Remarks on this clonotype: A single base separates this from a much larger clone, so it may be a read error. The V and J genes are TRBV3-1 and TRBJ1-1; tentatively, D is TRBD1 (5 bases). V dropped 5 bases and J dropped 0 bases, with 10 bases sitting between them. Per germline, CDR1 LGHDT and CDR2 YNNKEL (reference sequence). The CDR3 is 14 amino acids. The CDR3 DNA reads as TGTGCCAGCAGCTCGGACACCCTGAACACTGAAGCTTTCTTT. Translating gives CASSSDTLNTEAFF. The full variable domain, rest sourced from reference TRBV3-1 and TRBJ1-1, is DTAVSQTPKYLVTQMGNDKSIKCEQNLGHDTMYWYKQDSKKFLKIMFSYNNKELIINETVPNRFSPKSPDKAHLNLHINSLELGDSAVYFCASSSDTLNTEAFFGQGTRLTVV.

This clonotype was seen repeatedly, ten times or more. The rearrangement uses TRBV7-9 and TRBJ2-7, with D possibly being TRBD2 (6 bases). CDR1 and CDR2 from the germline V gene are SEHNR and FQNEAQ (reference sequence). The CDR3 has 11 residues. V lost 10 bases, J lost 10 bases, and 17 bases lay in between. The CDR3 DNA reads as TGTGCCATCTCGGCGGAGGGCCCCCAGTACTTC. Translation: CAISAEGPQYF. Looking up the rest from reference TRBV7-9 and TRBJ2-7 gives the full variable domain: DTGVSQNPRHKITKRGQNVTFRCDPISEHNRLYWYRQTLGQGPEFLTYFQNEAQLEKSRLLSDRFSAERPKGSFSTLEIQRTEQGDSAMYLCAISAEGPQYFGPGTRLTVT.

J is TRBJ2-7 and V is TRBV28; no reliable D call. V shed 7 bases and J shed 6 bases, with 22 bases lying between them. The CDR3 extends over 15 amino acids. From germline, CDR1 is MDHEN and CDR2 SYDVKM. In DNA, the CDR3 is TGTGCCAGCACCCCCTCATACAACCGACGACCCGAGCAGTACTTC. This gives the protein CASTPSYNRRPEQYF.

The rearrangement uses TRBV27 and TRBJ2-1; tentatively, D is TRBD1 or TRBD2 (6 bases each). The CDR3 is 13 residues long. Germline values: CDR1 MNHEY, CDR2 SMNVEV (reference sequence). The V end was cut by 3 bases, the J end by 9 bases, with 12 bases between. CDR3 sequence: CASSLVGGIEQFF. The CDR3 DNA reads as TGTGCCAGCAGTTTGGTCGGGGGCATTGAGCAGTTCTTC.

V and J are TRBV12-5 and TRBJ1-2, with no clear D. The ends were cut back, 1 base at V and 5 bases at J, with 2 bases in the middle. This CDR3 spans 11 amino acids. Germline CDR1 reads LGHNT; CDR2 reads FRNRAP. This CDR3 reads CASGLGYGYTF. The CDR3 DNA sequence: TGTGCTAGTGGTTTGGGATATGGCTACACCTTC.

This clonotype was picked up many times. This chain links TRBV2 with TRBJ2-1; 11 nucleotides match TRBD2. CDR1 is SNHLY, CDR2 FYNNEI, per germline. Trimming at V came to 9 bases and at J to 4 bases, leaving 2 bases not matched to a gene. The CDR3 totals 13 residues. CDR3: CASSGGDYNEQFF. CDR3 DNA sequence: TGTGCCAGTAGCGGGGGGGATTACAATGAGCAGTTCTTC.